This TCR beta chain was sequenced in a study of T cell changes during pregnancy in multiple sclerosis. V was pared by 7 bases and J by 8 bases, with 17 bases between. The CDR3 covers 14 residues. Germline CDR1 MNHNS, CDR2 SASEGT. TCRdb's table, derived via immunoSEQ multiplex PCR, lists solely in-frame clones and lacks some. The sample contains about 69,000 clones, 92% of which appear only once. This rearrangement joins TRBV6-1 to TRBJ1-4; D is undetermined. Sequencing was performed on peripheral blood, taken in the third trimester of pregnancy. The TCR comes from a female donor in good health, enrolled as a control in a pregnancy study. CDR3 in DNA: TGTGCCAGCACTCCGGGGTGGGTGCCGGAAAAACTGTTTTTT. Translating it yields CASTPGWVPEKLFF.